This TCR beta chain was captured by sequencing in a study of graft-versus-host responses after intestinal transplantation. Study-level information: Grafts were multivisceral, liver-intestinal, or isolated intestinal. Study conclusions and caveats: The presence of high graft-versus-host to host-versus-graft clonal ratios in allografts characterized patients with graft-donor T cell macrochimerism.

Data came from immunoSEQ multiplex PCR; TCRdb stores just in-frame clones and leaves some out. The sample includes under 100,000 clones, 85% to 95% of them seen just once. Worth noting for this clone: Its specificity is unknown.

The material was unstimulated CD8+ T cells sorted from spleen or lymph node cells, obtained before transplant. This sequence was found in a human donor who was the organ donor for an intestinal transplant.

The CDR3 reads CASSTWTGRSSYEQYF. CDR3 in DNA: TGTGCCAGCAGCACCTGGACAGGCCGCAGCTCCTACGAGCAGTACTTC. The chain joins TRBV7-8 to TRBJ2-7; TRBD1 matches 7 bases. The length of the CDR3 is 16 residues. Trimming took 5 bases from V and 0 from J; bases not matched to a gene: 10. CDR1 SGHVS and CDR2 FQNEAQ come from the germline V gene.